At least ten counts were recorded for the clone carrying this TCR beta chain. Its matching antigen is unknown. The data stem from a study of T cells in Graves' hyperthyroidism and ophthalmopathy. The CDR3 totals 15 residues. The J segment lost 8 bases and the V segment lost 5 bases, leaving 8 bases of the junction unmatched. Germline loops: CDR1 SGHRS, CDR2 YFSETQ. Amplification of TCR beta CDR3 regions used RNA as the template. The study used the HTBI primer set for a first-round RT-PCR of the TCR CDR3. TCRdb reprocessed the multiplex PCR reads via MiXCR and lists one record per CDR3 protein. The table includes 200,000 to 250,000 distinct CDR3 sequences, roughly 17% detected once. Findings and limits, study-wide: Ophthalmopathy stood apart from stable hyperthyroidism in a 13 V-J model. The model anticipated ophthalmopathy a median around six months pre-onset. Appearing also in blood were most of the thyroid clonotypes expanded above 0.001.

Material for sequencing was blood. The source of this sequence is a woman in her fifties or sixties with Graves' hyperthyroidism. The V gene is TRBV5-1, the J gene TRBJ2-1, with 12 nucleotides matching TRBD2. The CDR3 reads CASSSSGRAGDEQFF. In nucleotides, the CDR3 is TGCGCCAGCAGTTCTAGCGGGAGGGCCGGAGATGAGCAGTTCTTC.